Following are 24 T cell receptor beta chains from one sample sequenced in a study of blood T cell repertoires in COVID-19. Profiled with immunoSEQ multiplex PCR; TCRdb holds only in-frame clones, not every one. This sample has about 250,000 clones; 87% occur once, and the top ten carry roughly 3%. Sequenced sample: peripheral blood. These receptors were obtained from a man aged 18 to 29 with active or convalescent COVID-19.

The chain's CDR3 is CASSPTAGTGGVDTQYF. CDR3 nucleotides: TGTGCCAGCAGCCCCACCGCCGGGACAGGGGGCGTAGATACGCAGTATTTT. The chain recombines TRBV5-8 with TRBJ2-3; 12 bases map to TRBD1. This CDR3 spans 17 amino acids. Germline trimming cut 4 bases from V and 5 bases from J; bases unmatched to any gene: 11. CDR1 is SGHTS, CDR2 YDEGEE, per germline.

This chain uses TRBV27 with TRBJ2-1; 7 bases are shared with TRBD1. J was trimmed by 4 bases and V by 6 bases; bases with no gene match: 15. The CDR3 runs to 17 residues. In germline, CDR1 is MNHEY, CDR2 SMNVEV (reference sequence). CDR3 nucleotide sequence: TGTGCCAGCAGCCCTAGGGCCGGACAGGTGAAGTACAATGAGCAGTTCTTC. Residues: CASSPRAGQVKYNEQFF.

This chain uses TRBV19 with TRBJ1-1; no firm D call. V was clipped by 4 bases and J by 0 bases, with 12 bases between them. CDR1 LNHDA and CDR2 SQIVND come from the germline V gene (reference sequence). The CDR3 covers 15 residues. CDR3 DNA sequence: TGTGCCAGTAGTAACAGAGCCAAGATGAACACTGAAGCTTTCTTT. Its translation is CASSNRAKMNTEAFF.

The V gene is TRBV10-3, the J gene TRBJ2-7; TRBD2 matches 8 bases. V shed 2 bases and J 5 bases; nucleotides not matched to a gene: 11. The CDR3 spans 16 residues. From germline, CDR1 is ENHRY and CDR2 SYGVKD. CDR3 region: CAISEKEAGGWNEQYF. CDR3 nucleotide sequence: TGTGCCATCAGTGAGAAGGAGGCGGGGGGTTGGAACGAGCAGTACTTC.

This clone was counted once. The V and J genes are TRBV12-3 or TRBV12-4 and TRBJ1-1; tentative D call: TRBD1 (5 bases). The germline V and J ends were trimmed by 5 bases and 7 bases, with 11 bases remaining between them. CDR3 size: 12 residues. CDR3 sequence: CASSTRQIEAFF. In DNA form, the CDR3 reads TGTGCCAGCAGTACGAGACAGATTGAAGCTTTCTTT.

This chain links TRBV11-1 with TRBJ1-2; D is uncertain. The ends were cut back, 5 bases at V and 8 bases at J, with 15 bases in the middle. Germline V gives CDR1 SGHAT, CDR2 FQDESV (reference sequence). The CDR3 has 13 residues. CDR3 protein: CASSPTLEDGYTF. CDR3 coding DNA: TGTGCCAGCAGCCCCACGTTGGAGGACGGCTACACCTTC.

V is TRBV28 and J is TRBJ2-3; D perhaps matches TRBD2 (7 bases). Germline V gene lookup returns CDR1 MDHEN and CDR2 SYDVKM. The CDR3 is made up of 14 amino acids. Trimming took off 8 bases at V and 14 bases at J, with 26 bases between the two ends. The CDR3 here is CASSREGGGGLGYF. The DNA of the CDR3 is TGTGCCAGCTCCCGCGAGGGGGGAGGGGGTTTAGGGTATTTT.

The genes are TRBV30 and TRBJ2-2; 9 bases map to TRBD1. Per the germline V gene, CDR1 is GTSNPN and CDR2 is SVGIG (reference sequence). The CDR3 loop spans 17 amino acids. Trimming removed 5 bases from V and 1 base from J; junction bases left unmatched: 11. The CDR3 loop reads CAWSGGTGIGNTGELFF. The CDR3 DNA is TGTGCCTGGTCCGGAGGGACAGGGATAGGGAACACCGGGGAGCTGTTTTTT. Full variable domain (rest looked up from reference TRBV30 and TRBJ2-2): SQTIHQWPATLVQPVGSPLSLECTVEGTSNPNLYWYRQAAGRGLQLLFYSVGIGQISSEVPQNLSASRPQDRQFILSSKKLLLSDSGFYLCAWSGGTGIGNTGELFFGEGSRLTVL.

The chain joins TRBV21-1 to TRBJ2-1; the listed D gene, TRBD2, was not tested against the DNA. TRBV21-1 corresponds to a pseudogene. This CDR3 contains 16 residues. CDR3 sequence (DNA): TGTGCCAGCAGCAAGATTCTAGCGGGGGGGTACAATGAGCAGTTCTTC. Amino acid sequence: CASSKILAGGYNEQFF.

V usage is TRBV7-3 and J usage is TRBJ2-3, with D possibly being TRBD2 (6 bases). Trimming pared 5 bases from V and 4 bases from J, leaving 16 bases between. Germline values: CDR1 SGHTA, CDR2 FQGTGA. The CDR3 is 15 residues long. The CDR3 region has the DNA TGTGCCAGCAGCACCCACACGGGGGTACCAGATACGCAGTATTTT. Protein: CASSTHTGVPDTQYF.

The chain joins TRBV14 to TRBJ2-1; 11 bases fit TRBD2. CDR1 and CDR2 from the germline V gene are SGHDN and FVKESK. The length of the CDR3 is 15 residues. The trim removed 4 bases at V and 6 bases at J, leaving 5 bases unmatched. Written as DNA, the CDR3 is TGTGCCAGCAGCCTAGCGGGAGGGTCGGGCAATGAGCAGTTCTTC. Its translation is CASSLAGGSGNEQFF.

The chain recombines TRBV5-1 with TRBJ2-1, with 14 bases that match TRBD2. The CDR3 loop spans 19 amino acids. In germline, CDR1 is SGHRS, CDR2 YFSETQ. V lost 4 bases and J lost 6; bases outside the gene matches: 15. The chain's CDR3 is CASSRAAGTSGSLGNEQFF. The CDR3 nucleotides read TGCGCCAGCAGCCGAGCCGCCGGGACTAGCGGGAGTTTAGGCAATGAGCAGTTCTTC.

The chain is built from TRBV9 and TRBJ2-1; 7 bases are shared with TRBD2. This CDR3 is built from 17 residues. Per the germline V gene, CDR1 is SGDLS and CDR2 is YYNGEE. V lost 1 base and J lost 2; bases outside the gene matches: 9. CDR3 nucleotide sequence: TGTGCCAGCAGCGTAACTCTTGCGGGGGAAACCTACAATGAGCAGTTCTTC. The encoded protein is CASSVTLAGETYNEQFF. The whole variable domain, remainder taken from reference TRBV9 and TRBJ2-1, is DSGVTQTPKHLITATGQRVTLRCSPRSGDLSVYWYQQSLDQGLQFLIQYYNGEERAKGNILERFSAQQFPDLHSELNLSSLELGDSALYFCASSVTLAGETYNEQFFGPGTRLTVL.

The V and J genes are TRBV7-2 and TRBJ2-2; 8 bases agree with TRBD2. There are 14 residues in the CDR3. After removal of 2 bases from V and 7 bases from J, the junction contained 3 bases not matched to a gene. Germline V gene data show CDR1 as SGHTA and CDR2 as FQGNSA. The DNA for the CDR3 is TGTGCCAGCAGCTTAAGTAGCGGGGTCGGGGAGCTGTTTTTT. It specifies CASSLSSGVGELFF.

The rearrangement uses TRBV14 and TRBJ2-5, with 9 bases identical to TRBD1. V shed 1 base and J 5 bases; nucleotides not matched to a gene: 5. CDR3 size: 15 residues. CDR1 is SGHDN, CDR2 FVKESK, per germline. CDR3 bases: TGTGCCAGCAGCCAAGGGAACAGGGGGCAGGAGACCCAGTACTTC. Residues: CASSQGNRGQETQYF.

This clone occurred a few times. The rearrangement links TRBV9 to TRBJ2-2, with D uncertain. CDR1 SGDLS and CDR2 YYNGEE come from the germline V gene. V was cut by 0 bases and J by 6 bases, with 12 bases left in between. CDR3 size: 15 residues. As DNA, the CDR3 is TGTGCCAGCAGCGTAGGATCCTGGAGTCCCGGGGAGCTGTTTTTT. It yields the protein CASSVGSWSPGELFF.

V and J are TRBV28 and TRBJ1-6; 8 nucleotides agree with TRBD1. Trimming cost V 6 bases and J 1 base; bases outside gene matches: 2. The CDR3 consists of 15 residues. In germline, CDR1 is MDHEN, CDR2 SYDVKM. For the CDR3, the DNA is TGTGCCAGCAGAGGACAGGGTTCCTATAATTCACCCCTCCACTTT. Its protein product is CASRGQGSYNSPLHF.

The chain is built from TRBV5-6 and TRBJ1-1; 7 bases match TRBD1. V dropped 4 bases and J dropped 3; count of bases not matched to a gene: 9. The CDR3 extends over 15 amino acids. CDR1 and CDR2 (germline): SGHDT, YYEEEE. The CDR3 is CASSLPEGAYTEAFF. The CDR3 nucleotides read TGTGCCAGCAGCCTCCCGGAGGGGGCGTACACTGAAGCTTTCTTT.

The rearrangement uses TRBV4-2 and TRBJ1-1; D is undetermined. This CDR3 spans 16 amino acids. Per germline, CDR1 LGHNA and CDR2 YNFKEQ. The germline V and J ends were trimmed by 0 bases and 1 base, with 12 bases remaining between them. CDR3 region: CASSQDHRQENTEAFF. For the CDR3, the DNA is TGTGCCAGCAGCCAAGATCACCGGCAGGAGAACACTGAAGCTTTCTTT.

The CDR3 region has the DNA TGTGCCAGCAGCTCCCCCGGGGGGAACACAGATACGCAGTATTTT. This translates into CASSSPGGNTDTQYF. This chain links TRBV7-3 with TRBJ2-3; TRBD2 matches at 7 bases. V lost 4 bases to trimming and J lost 2 bases; unmatched junction nucleotides: 6. This CDR3 is built from 15 residues. Germline CDR1 SGHTA, CDR2 FQGTGA.

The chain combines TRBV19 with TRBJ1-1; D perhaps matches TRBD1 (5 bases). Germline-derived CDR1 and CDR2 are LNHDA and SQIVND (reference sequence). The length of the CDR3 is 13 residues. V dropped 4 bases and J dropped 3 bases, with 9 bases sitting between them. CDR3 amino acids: CASSTSGYTEAFF. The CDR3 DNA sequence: TGTGCCAGTAGTACCTCAGGGTACACTGAAGCTTTCTTT.

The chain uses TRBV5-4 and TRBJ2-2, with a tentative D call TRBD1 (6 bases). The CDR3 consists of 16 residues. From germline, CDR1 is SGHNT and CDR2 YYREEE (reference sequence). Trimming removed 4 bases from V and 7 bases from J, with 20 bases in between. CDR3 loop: CASSPVKGVYLGELFF. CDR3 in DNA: TGTGCCAGCAGCCCGGTGAAGGGGGTCTACCTCGGGGAGCTGTTTTTT.

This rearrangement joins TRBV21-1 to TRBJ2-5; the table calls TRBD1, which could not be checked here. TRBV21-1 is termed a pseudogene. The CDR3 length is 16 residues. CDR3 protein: CASSKQKTGWQETQYF. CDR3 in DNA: TGTGCCAGCAGCAAACAGAAGACAGGGTGGCAAGAGACCCAGTACTTC.

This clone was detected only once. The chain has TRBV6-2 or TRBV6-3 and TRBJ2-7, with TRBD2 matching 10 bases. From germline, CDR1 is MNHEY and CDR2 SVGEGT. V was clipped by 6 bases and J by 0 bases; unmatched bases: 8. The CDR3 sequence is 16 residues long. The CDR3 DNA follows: TGTGCCAGCAGCTTTGAACTAGCGGGAAACTCCTACGAGCAGTACTTC. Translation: CASSFELAGNSYEQYF.